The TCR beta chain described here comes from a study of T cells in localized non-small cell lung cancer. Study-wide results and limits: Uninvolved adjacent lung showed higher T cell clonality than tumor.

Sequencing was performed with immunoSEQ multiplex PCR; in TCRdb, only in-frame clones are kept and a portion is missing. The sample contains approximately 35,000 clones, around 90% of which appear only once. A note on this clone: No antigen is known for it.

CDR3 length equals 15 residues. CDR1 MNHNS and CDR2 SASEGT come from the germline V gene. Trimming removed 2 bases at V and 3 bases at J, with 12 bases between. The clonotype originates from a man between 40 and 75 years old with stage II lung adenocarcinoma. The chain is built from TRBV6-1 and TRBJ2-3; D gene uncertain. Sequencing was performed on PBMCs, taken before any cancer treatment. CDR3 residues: CASSEYARKTDTQYF. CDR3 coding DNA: TGTGCCAGCAGTGAATACGCGAGAAAAACAGATACGCAGTATTTT.